Listed here are 19 T cell receptor beta chains from one sample, sequenced in a study of cytomegalovirus exposure and HLA in healthy donors. With 60 Vbeta and 13 Jbeta primers, the PCR was carried out. The data were produced by immunoSEQ multiplex PCR, yet TCRdb's version contains in-frame clones alone and is incomplete. The data show 150,000 to 250,000 clones, with approximately 85% seen just once and under 3% held by the top ten. The sample was PBMCs. The receptor source for this set is a woman between 45 and 65 years old in good health and CMV-seronegative.

This clone was observed a few times. The genes are TRBV18 and TRBJ1-1; 7 positions match TRBD1. Trimming cost V 7 bases and J 5 bases; bases outside gene matches: 13. Germline V gene sequence: CDR1 KGHSH, CDR2 LQKENI. This CDR3 is 15 amino acids long. The CDR3 loop reads CASFTRTGRGTEAFF. The CDR3 region has the DNA TGTGCCAGCTTTACAAGGACAGGAAGAGGAACTGAAGCTTTCTTT.

This chain connects TRBV10-1 to TRBJ2-3; maybe TRBD1 (7 bases). The germline V gene encodes CDR1 WNHNN and CDR2 SYGVQD (reference sequence). V lost 4 bases, J lost 3 bases, and 20 bases lay in between. This CDR3 is built from 17 residues. For the CDR3, the DNA is TGCGCCAGCAGTGCGAACCCGGCAGGGGGAGGAACAGATACGCAGTATTTT. It translates to CASSANPAGGGTDTQYF.

The chain joins TRBV5-1 to TRBJ2-3, with 9 bases identical to TRBD1. The CDR3 runs to 15 residues. With 2 bases clipped from V and 6 bases from J, the junction kept 7 bases outside the gene matches. CDR1 SGHRS and CDR2 YFSETQ come from the germline V gene. The CDR3 sequence is CASSLWTGALDTQYF. The CDR3 coding sequence is TGCGCCAGCAGCTTATGGACAGGGGCCCTGGATACGCAGTATTTT.

The V and J genes are TRBV7-9 and TRBJ1-2; no definite D call. CDR1 is SEHNR, CDR2 FQNEAQ, per germline (reference sequence). V lost 5 bases and J 0 bases, leaving 7 bases between the germline ends. CDR3 length: 13 residues. The chain's CDR3 is CASSQTTNYGYTF. DNA for the CDR3: TGTGCCAGCAGCCAGACAACTAACTATGGCTACACCTTC.

The chain couples TRBV28 to TRBJ2-7; TRBD2 aligns across 9 bases. Trimming removed 2 bases from V and 4 bases from J; junction bases left unmatched: 6. Per the germline V gene, CDR1 is MDHEN and CDR2 is SYDVKM. The CDR3 is 15 residues long. The CDR3 DNA sequence: TGTGCCAGCAGTTTAAGCGTAGCGGGAGAATACGAGCAGTACTTC. Translating it yields CASSLSVAGEYEQYF.

This chain links TRBV15 with TRBJ2-7, with 7 bases that match TRBD2. The CDR3 is made up of 15 amino acids. Trimming cost V 3 bases and J 1 base; bases outside gene matches: 6. Germline V gene sequence: CDR1 LNHNV, CDR2 YYDKDF (reference sequence). DNA of the CDR3: TGTGCCACCAGCAGCCCCGGGACTAAGTCCTACGAGCAGTACTTC. It encodes CATSSPGTKSYEQYF.

V gene TRBV6-1 combines with J gene TRBJ1-4; 7 bases map to TRBD1. The CDR3 is 17 residues long. V was pared by 3 bases and J by 2 bases, with 9 bases of the junction left unmatched. Per germline, CDR1 MNHNS and CDR2 SASEGT. The DNA for the CDR3 is TGTGCCAGCAGTGATGATTACAGGGGCCCCACTAATGAAAAACTGTTTTTT. Protein product: CASSDDYRGPTNEKLFF.

The chain couples TRBV29-1 to TRBJ1-1, with D tentatively TRBD1 (6 bases). The ends were cut back, 6 bases at V and 1 base at J, with 12 bases in the middle. Looked up from germline, CDR1 is SQVTM and CDR2 is ANQGSEA. The CDR3 is 13 residues long. The CDR3: CSVLQGWNTEAFF. The DNA of the CDR3 is TGCAGCGTACTACAGGGTTGGAACACTGAAGCTTTCTTT.

This chain links TRBV5-8 with TRBJ1-2; D perhaps matches TRBD1 (5 bases). CDR1 and CDR2 from the germline V gene are SGHTS and YDEGEE. CDR3 length equals 12 residues. V shed 4 bases and J shed 3 bases, with 7 bases lying between them. The CDR3 spells CASSRGYYGYTF. The CDR3 nucleotides are TGTGCCAGCAGCCGGGGGTACTATGGCTACACCTTC.

This clone was seen just once. This sequence joins TRBV7-9 and TRBJ1-2; 10 nucleotides match TRBD1. The CDR3 contains 17 residues. The germline gives CDR1 SEHNR, CDR2 FQNEAQ (reference sequence). V shed 5 bases, J shed 2 bases, and the junction held 11 bases outside the gene matches. The CDR3 bases are TGTGCCAGCAGCGGCACCGGGACAGGGGTACTAAACTATGGCTACACCTTC. Its protein product is CASSGTGTGVLNYGYTF.

Worth noting for this clone: This same CDR3 is encoded by further DNA sequences in the sample. The V call is TRBV30, the J call TRBJ2-5, with 15 positions matching TRBD2. The germline V gene encodes CDR1 GTSNPN and CDR2 SVGIG (reference sequence). The J segment lost 5 bases and the V segment lost 1 base, leaving 8 bases of the junction unmatched. This CDR3 region has 17 residues. CDR3 loop: CAWSAGLAGGPRETQYF. The CDR3, as DNA: TGTGCCTGGAGTGCCGGACTAGCGGGAGGGCCTCGGGAGACCCAGTACTTC.

The V and J genes are TRBV28 and TRBJ2-7, with TRBD2 identical over 7 bases. This CDR3 has 14 residues. The V segment lost 6 bases and the J segment 5 bases; nucleotides outside the gene matches: 10. Germline CDR1 is MDHEN and CDR2 is SYDVKM. CDR3 sequence (DNA): TGTGCCAGCAGCCCCCTGGCGGGAGTTAACGAGCAGTACTTC. It translates to CASSPLAGVNEQYF.

This clone was seen only a few times. The J gene is TRBJ1-2, the V gene TRBV19; the D is unclear. V lost 6 bases, J lost 4 bases, and 21 bases lay in between. The CDR3 sequence is 16 residues long. Per the germline V gene, CDR1 is LNHDA and CDR2 is SQIVND (reference sequence). CDR3 nucleotides: TGTGCCAGTAGAACACCAGGCGAGTTCTCCTTCTATGGCTACACCTTC. Translated, it gives CASRTPGEFSFYGYTF.

The CDR3 is CASSIRTSGSTDTQYF. CDR3 in DNA: TGTGCCAGCAGCATCCGGACTAGCGGGAGTACAGATACGCAGTATTTT. The chain is built from TRBV7-9 and TRBJ2-3, with 13 bases that match TRBD2. CDR1 SEHNR and CDR2 FQNEAQ come from the germline V gene (reference sequence). This CDR3 comprises 16 residues. V shed 5 bases and J 3 bases; nucleotides not matched to a gene: 5.

The chain employs TRBV28 and TRBJ2-5; 7 bases are shared with TRBD1. V lost 4 bases to trimming and J lost 2 bases; unmatched junction nucleotides: 4. Germline assignment: CDR1 MDHEN and CDR2 SYDVKM. The CDR3 is 14 residues long. The CDR3 DNA reads as TGTGCCAGCAGTTCTCAACAGGGGCAAGAGACCCAGTACTTC. Encoded protein: CASSSQQGQETQYF.

J is TRBJ1-4 and V is TRBV5-5; D is ambiguous. V was pared by 7 bases and J by 10 bases, with 11 bases between. The CDR3 is made up of 11 amino acids. In germline, CDR1 is SGHKS, CDR2 YYEKEE (reference sequence). This CDR3 is CASEAAGKLFF. Here the CDR3 DNA reads TGTGCCAGCGAGGCGGCGGGAAAACTGTTTTTT.

The chain is built from TRBV6-1 and TRBJ1-5; D gene ambiguous. Germline V gives CDR1 MNHNS, CDR2 SASEGT. The CDR3 extends over 15 amino acids. Trimming left V 10 bases short and J 8 bases short, with 24 bases between. CDR3 amino acids: CATTPGPGLYEPQHF. The CDR3 DNA reads TGTGCCACCACGCCCGGGCCCGGACTTTATGAGCCCCAGCATTTT.

The sample holds a few counts of this clone. The V call is TRBV5-4, the J call TRBJ1-1, with TRBD1 as a possible D gene (5 bases). The length of the CDR3 is 15 residues. V gave up 0 bases and J gave up 3 bases, with 12 bases separating them. Germline V lookup: CDR1 SGHNT, CDR2 YYREEE (reference sequence). CDR3 loop: CASSLVGQGYTEAFF. As DNA, the CDR3 is TGTGCCAGCAGCTTGGTGGGTCAGGGATACACTGAAGCTTTCTTT.

Only a few counts were recorded for this clone. The chain's CDR3 is CASSPWTSGLVSEQFF. Written as DNA, the CDR3 is TGTGCCAGCAGTCCTTGGACTAGCGGGTTAGTGAGTGAGCAGTTCTTC. The rearrangement links TRBV28 to TRBJ2-1; 11 positions agree with TRBD2. Germline V gene data show CDR1 as MDHEN and CDR2 as SYDVKM. CDR3 size: 16 residues. Trimming removed 5 bases from V and 9 bases from J; junction bases left unmatched: 12.